This TCR beta chain was captured by sequencing in a study of CD8+ T cells in alopecia areata. Study findings and constraints: Scalp samples also yield sequences of resident alphabeta T cells from normal skin. There was only one nonresponder, so it was unclear how baseline CD8+ expansion relates to response.

Trimming took off 0 bases at V and 5 bases at J, with 10 bases between the two ends. The V gene's germline CDR1 is GTSNPN and CDR2 SVGIG (reference sequence). The CDR3 runs 13 residues. Turning to this clone: Antigen specificity is unknown. The sample carries other DNA sequences with the same CDR3.

Specified treatment: oral pan-JAK inhibitor, 5-10 mg twice daily. RNA extraction and reverse transcription yielded cDNA as sequencing template. Sequencing used immunoSEQ multiplex PCR; TCRdb keeps in-frame clones, though not all of them. This table has about 270,000 clones, over 45% appearing once. The V gene is TRBV30, the J gene TRBJ1-2, with D unresolved. The starting material was CD4+ T cells sorted from blood, obtained around week 54, from a patient treated with tofacitinib. The receptor was isolated from a human donor with alopecia areata. DNA of the CDR3: TGTGCCTGGAGTGTTCTGGGAGGTTATGGCTACACCTTC. Translated: CAWSVLGGYGYTF.